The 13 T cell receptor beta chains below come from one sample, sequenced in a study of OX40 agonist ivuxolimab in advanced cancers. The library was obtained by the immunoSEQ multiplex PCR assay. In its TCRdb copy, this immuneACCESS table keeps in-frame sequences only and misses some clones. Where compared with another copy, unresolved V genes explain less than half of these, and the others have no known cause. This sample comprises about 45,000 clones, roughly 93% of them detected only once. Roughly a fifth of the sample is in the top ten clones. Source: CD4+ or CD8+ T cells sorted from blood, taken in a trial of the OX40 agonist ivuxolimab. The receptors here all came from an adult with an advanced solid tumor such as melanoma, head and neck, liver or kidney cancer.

CDR3 amino acids: CATSRDLDRSGPQHF. CDR3 sequence (DNA): TGTGCCACCAGCAGGGACCTCGACAGGTCGGGGCCCCAGCATTTT. The chain uses TRBV15 and TRBJ1-5; a weak D match, TRBD1 (6 bases). The CDR3 has 15 residues. V dropped 3 bases and J dropped 9 bases, with 18 bases sitting between them. Germline loops: CDR1 LNHNV, CDR2 YYDKDF (reference sequence).

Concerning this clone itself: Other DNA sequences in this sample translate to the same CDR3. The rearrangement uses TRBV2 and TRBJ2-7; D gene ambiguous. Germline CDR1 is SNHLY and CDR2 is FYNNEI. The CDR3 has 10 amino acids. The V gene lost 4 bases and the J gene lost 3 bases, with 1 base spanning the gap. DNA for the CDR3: TGTGCCAGCAGTGGCTACGAGCAGTACTTC. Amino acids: CASSGYEQYF.

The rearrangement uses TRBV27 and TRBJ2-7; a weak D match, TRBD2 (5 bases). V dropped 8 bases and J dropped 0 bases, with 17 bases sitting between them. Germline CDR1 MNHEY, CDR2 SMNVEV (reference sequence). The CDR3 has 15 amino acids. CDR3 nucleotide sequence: TGTGCCAGCGGGCAACGTTCGGGGAGCTCCTACGAGCAGTACTTC. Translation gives CASGQRSGSSYEQYF.

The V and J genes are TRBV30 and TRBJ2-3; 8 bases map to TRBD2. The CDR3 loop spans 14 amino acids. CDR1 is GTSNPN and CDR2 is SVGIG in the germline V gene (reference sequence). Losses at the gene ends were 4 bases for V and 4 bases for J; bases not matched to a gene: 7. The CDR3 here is CAWTPGGFADTQYF. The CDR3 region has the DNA TGTGCCTGGACCCCGGGAGGGTTCGCAGATACGCAGTATTTT.

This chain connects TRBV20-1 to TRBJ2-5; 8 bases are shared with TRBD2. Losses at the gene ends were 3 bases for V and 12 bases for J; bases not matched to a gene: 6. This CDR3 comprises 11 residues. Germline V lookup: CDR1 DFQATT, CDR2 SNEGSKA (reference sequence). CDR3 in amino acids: CSASAGTRKYF. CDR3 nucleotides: TGCAGTGCTAGCGCCGGGACTAGAAAGTACTTC.

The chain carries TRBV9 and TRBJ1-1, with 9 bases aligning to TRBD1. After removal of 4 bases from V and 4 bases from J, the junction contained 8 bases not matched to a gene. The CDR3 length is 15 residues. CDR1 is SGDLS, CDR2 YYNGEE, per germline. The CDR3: CASSTRTGVATEAFF. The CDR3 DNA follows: TGTGCCAGCAGCACCCGGACAGGGGTGGCCACTGAAGCTTTCTTT.

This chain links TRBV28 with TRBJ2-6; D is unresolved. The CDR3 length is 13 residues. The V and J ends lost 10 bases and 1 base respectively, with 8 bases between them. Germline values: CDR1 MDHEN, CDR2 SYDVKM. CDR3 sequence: CAISLSGANVLTF. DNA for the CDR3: TGTGCCATCTCCCTTTCTGGGGCCAACGTCCTGACTTTC.

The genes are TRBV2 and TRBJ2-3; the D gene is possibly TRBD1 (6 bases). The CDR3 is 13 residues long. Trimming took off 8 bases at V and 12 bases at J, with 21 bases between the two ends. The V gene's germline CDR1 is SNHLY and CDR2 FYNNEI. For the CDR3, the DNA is TGTGCCAGCCCGGAAGGGGCCGGGACACCCCAGTATTTT. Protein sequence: CASPEGAGTPQYF.

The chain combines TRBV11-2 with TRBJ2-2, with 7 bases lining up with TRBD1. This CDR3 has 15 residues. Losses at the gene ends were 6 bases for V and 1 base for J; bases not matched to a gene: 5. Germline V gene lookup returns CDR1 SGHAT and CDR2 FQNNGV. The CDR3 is CASRIQGRNTGELFF. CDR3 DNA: TGTGCCAGCAGAATACAGGGGAGGAACACCGGGGAGCTGTTTTTT.

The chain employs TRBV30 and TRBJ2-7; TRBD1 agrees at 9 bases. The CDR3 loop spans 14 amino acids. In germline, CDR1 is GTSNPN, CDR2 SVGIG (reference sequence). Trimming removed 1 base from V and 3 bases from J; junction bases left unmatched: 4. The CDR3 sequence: CAWSAGQGFYEQYF. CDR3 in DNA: TGTGCCTGGAGTGCGGGACAGGGCTTCTACGAGCAGTACTTC.

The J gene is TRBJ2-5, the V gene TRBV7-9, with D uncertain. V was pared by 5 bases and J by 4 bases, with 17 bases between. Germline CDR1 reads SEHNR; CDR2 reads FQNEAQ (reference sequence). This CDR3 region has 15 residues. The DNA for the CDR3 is TGTGCCAGCAGCCACGAGTTTAGCCGCCCAGAGACCCAGTACTTC. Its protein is CASSHEFSRPETQYF.

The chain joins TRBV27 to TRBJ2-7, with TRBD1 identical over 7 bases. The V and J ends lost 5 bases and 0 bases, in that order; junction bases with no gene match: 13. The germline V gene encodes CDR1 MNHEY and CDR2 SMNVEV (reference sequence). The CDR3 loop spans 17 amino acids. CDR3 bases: TGTGCCAGCAGTCTCGCAAACAGGGGTCCTATCTCCTACGAGCAGTACTTC. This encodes CASSLANRGPISYEQYF.

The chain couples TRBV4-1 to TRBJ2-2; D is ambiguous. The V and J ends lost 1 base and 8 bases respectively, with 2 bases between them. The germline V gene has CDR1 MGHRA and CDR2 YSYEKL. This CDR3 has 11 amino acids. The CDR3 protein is CASSQGGELFF. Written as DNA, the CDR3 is TGCGCCAGCAGCCAAGGGGGGGAGCTGTTTTTT.